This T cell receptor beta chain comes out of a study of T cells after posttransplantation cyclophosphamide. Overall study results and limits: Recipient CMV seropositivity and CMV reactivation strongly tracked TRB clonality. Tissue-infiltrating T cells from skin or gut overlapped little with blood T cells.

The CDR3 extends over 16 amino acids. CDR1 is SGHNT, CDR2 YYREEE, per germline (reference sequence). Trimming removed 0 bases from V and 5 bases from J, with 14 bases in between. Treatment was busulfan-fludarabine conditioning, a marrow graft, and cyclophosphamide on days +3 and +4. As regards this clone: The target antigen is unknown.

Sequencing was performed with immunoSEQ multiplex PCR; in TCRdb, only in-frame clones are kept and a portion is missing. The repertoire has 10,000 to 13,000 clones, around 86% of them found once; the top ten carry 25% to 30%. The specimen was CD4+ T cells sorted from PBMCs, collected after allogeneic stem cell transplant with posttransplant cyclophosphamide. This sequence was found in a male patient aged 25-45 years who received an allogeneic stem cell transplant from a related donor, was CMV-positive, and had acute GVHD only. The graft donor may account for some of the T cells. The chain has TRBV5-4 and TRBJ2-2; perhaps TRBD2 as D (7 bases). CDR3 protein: CASSLGVGGRTGELFF. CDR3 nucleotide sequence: TGTGCCAGCAGCTTGGGTGTGGGGGGGCGAACCGGGGAGCTGTTTTTT.